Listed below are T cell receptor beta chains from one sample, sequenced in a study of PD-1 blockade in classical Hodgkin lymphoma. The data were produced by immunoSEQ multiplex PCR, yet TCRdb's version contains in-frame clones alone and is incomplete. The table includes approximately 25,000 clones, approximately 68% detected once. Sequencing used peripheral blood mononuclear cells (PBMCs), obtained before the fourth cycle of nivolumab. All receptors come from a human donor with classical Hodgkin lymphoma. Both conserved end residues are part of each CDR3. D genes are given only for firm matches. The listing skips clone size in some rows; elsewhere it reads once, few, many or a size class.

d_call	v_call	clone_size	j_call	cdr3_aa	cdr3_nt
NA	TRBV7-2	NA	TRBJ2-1	CASSPEQGNNEQFF	TGTGCCAGCAGCCCGGAGCAGGGTAACAATGAGCAGTTCTTC
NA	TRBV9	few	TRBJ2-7	CASSVASTPYEQYF	TGTGCCAGCAGCGTAGCTAGCACCCCCTACGAGCAGTACTTC
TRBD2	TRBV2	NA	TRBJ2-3	CASSEAPPGLAGTNTDTQYF	TGTGCCAGCAGTGAAGCCCCGCCGGGACTAGCGGGGACAAACACAGATACGCAGTATTTT
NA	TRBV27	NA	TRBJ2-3	CASRHLGDTDTQYF	TGTGCCAGCAGGCACTTAGGGGACACAGATACGCAGTATTTT
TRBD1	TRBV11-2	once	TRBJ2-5	CASRNIRGLRQETQYF	TGTGCCAGCAGGAACATCAGGGGGTTGAGGCAAGAGACCCAGTACTTC
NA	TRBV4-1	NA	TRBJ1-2	CASSQDYRNYGYTF	TGCGCCAGCAGCCAAGATTACCGTAACTATGGCTACACCTTC
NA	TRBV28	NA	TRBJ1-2	CASSLLPDGYTF	TGTGCCAGCAGTTTATTACCGGACGGCTACACCTTC
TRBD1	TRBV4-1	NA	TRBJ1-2	CASSQTGVEIYGYTF	TGCGCCAGCAGCCAAACAGGGGTAGAAATCTATGGCTACACCTTC
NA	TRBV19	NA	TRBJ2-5	CASSRSGVGETQYF	TGTGCCAGTTCCCGCTCGGGAGTAGGTGAGACCCAGTACTTC
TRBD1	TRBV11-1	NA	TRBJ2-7	CASSLTGVGYEQYF	TGTGCCAGCAGCTTAACAGGGGTGGGCTACGAGCAGTACTTC
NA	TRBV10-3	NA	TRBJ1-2	CAISGFLGMHYGYTF	TGTGCCATCAGTGGATTCCTGGGGATGCACTATGGCTACACCTTC
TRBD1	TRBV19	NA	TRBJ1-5	CASSIPGQGNQPQHF	TGTGCCAGTAGTATCCCGGGACAGGGAAATCAGCCCCAGCATTTT
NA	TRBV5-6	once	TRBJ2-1	CASSFSDRSYNEQFF	TGTGCCAGCAGCTTTAGCGACAGATCCTACAATGAGCAGTTCTTC
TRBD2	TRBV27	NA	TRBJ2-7	CASSFARGKSYEQYF	TGTGCCAGCAGTTTTGCGCGGGGGAAGTCCTACGAGCAGTACTTC
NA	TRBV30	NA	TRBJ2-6	CAWASGTGANVLTF	TGTGCCTGGGCTTCAGGGACTGGGGCCAACGTCCTGACTTTC
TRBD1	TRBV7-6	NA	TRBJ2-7	CASSLGDRVYEQYF	TGTGCCAGCAGCCTTGGGGACAGGGTCTACGAGCAGTACTTC
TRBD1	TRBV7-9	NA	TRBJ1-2	CASSLSQGVNYGYTF	TGTGCCAGCAGCTTAAGTCAGGGGGTCAACTATGGCTACACCTTC
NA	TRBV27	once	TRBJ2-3	CASSLSIYSTDTQYF	TGTGCCAGCAGTTTATCGATCTACAGCACAGATACGCAGTATTTT
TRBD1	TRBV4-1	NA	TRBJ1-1	CASSQWTGEAFF	TGCGCCAGCAGCCAATGGACAGGAGAAGCTTTCTTT
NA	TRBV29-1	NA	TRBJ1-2	CSVWGQEGYTF	TGCAGCGTTTGGGGGCAAGAGGGCTACACCTTC
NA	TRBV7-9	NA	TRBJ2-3	CASSLVENSGTDTQYF	TGTGCCAGCAGCTTAGTTGAGAATTCAGGCACAGATACGCAGTATTTT
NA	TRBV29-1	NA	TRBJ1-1	CSGLIMNTEAFF	TGCAGCGGGCTGATCATGAACACTGAAGCTTTCTTT
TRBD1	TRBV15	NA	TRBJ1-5	CATSRGGTENQPQHF	TGTGCCACCAGCAGGGGCGGGACAGAGAATCAGCCCCAGCATTTT
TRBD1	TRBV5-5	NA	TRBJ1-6	CASSGGTGVYSYNSPLHF	TGTGCCAGCAGCGGAGGGACAGGGGTTTACTCCTATAATTCACCCCTCCACTTT
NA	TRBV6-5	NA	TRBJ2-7	CASSSGAYEQYF	TGTGCCAGCAGTTCGGGGGCTTACGAGCAGTACTTC
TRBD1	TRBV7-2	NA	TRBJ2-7	CASSWAPGTGFHEQYF	TGTGCCAGCAGCTGGGCTCCCGGGACAGGTTTCCACGAGCAGTACTTC
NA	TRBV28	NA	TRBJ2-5	CASSFSLAGYQETQYF	TGTGCCAGCAGTTTTTCCCTTGCGGGGTACCAAGAGACCCAGTACTTC
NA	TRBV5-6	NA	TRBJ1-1	CASSLGGKMNTEAFF	TGTGCCAGCAGCTTGGGGGGGAAGATGAACACTGAAGCTTTCTTT
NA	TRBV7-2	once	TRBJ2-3	CASSLGWGAGTDTQYF	TGTGCCAGCAGCTTAGGGTGGGGGGCCGGCACAGATACGCAGTATTTT
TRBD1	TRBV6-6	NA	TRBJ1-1	CASSSPGTGSYTEAFF	TGTGCCAGCAGTTCCCCCGGGACAGGGTCGTATACTGAAGCTTTCTTT
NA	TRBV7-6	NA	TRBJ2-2	CASSRTGSGTGELFF	TGTGCCAGCAGCCGAACAGGGTCGGGGACCGGGGAGCTGTTTTTT
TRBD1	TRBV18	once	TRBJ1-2	CASSDRGSGGYTF	TGTGCCAGCTCCGACAGGGGGAGTGGAGGCTACACCTTC
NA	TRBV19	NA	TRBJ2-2	CASSRSSNTGELFF	TGTGCCAGTAGTCGGAGTTCGAACACCGGGGAGCTGTTTTTT
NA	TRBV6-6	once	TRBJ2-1	CASSYAGTGYNEQFF	TGTGCCAGCAGTTACGCGGGTACGGGGTACAATGAGCAGTTCTTC
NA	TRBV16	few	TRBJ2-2	CASSQVPGTGELFF	TGTGCCAGCAGCCAAGTCCCGGGTACCGGGGAGCTGTTTTTT
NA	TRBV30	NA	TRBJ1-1	CAWSEYRNTEAFF	TGTGCCTGGAGCGAATACAGGAACACTGAAGCTTTCTTT
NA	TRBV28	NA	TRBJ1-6	CASSLELLNSPLHF	TGTGCCAGCAGTTTAGAGCTTTTAAATTCACCCCTCCACTTT
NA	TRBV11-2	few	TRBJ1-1	CASSARTVNTEAFF	TGTGCCAGCAGCGCCCGGACGGTGAACACTGAAGCTTTCTTT
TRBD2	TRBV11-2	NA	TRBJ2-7	CASSLTSGVTYEQYF	TGTGCCAGCAGCCTGACTAGCGGGGTAACCTACGAGCAGTACTTC
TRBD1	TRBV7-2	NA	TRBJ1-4	CASSLGGDSEKLFF	TGTGCCAGCAGCTTGGGAGGGGACAGTGAAAAACTGTTTTTT
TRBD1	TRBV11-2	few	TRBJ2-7	CASSSGQGVYEQYF	TGTGCCAGCAGCTCGGGACAGGGAGTCTACGAGCAGTACTTC
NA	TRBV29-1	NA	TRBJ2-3	CSVDQGGTDTQYF	TGCAGCGTTGACCAGGGTGGGACAGATACGCAGTATTTT
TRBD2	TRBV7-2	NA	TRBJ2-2	CASSLTSGGGTGELFF	TGTGCCAGCAGCTTAACTAGCGGGGGAGGGACCGGGGAGCTGTTTTTT
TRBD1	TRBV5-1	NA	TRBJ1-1	CASSPWTGGEGTEAFF	TGCGCCAGCAGCCCCTGGACAGGGGGCGAGGGAACTGAAGCTTTCTTT
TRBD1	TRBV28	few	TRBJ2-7	CASSSPGTGASYEQYF	TGTGCCAGCAGTTCTCCCGGGACAGGGGCCTCCTACGAGCAGTACTTC
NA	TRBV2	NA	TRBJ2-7	CASVLNAGGNYEQYF	TGTGCCAGCGTCCTCAACGCCGGTGGAAACTACGAGCAGTACTTC
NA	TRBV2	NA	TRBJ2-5	CASSEQGGVGLEETQYF	TGTGCCAGCAGTGAACAGGGGGGTGTTGGCTTGGAAGAGACCCAGTACTTC
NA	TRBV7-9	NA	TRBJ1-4	CASSLHSTNEKLFF	TGTGCCAGCAGCTTACATAGCACTAATGAAAAACTGTTTTTT
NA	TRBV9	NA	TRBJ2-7	CASSVGPVAYEQYF	TGTGCCAGCAGCGTAGGACCGGTGGCCTACGAGCAGTACTTC
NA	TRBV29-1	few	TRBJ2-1	CSVEGTQIVGNEQFF	TGCAGCGTTGAAGGGACACAGATTGTGGGCAATGAGCAGTTCTTC
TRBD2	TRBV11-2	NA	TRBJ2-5	CASSFSGGQETQYF	TGTGCCAGCAGCTTTAGCGGGGGCCAAGAGACCCAGTACTTC
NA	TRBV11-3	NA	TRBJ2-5	CASSQGQQGWETQYF	TGTGCCAGCAGCCAAGGACAACAGGGCTGGGAGACCCAGTACTTC
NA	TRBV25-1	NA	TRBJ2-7	CASTPGPRYEQYF	TGTGCCAGCACCCCAGGGCCTCGCTACGAGCAGTACTTC
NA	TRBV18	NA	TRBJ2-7	CASSRGAGIITYEQYF	TGTGCCAGCTCTCGGGGGGCAGGGATCATTACCTACGAGCAGTACTTC
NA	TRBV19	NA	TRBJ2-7	CASSASSQIAGAEQYF	TGTGCCAGTAGCGCCAGCTCCCAGATCGCGGGGGCAGAGCAGTACTTC